One and the same sample provided the 27 T cell receptor beta chains below, sequenced in a study of T cell repertoires in cytomegalovirus infection. One entry per CDR3 protein results from TCRdb running MiXCR on the reads. This sample carries 100,000 or so distinct CDR3 sequences, 15% to 20% of them seen once, and the ten largest clones take approximately 7.9%. Sequenced input: PBMCs. The receptor source for this set is a human donor in good health (CMV status not recorded). Some clones in this sample may be carry-over from other donors' samples.

This clonotype is medium-sized within its sample. The gene calls are TRBV29-1 and TRBJ1-2; D not resolved. Per germline, CDR1 SQVTM and CDR2 ANQGSEA. The CDR3 totals 16 residues. Deletions cut 4 bases from V and 7 bases from J, with 25 bases between. Written as DNA, the CDR3 is TGCAGCGTTGGAGTTGGCGAGGTCTCCTTTTCAGCTGGCTACACCTTC. Its protein is CSVGVGEVSFSAGYTF.

This chain connects TRBV5-6 to TRBJ2-1; 7 bases agree with TRBD1. With 1 base clipped from V and 6 bases from J, the junction kept 7 bases outside the gene matches. Germline V gene lookup returns CDR1 SGHDT and CDR2 YYEEEE. The CDR3 sequence is 15 residues long. The CDR3, as DNA: TGTGCCAGCAGCTTGTCAGGGGGTCCCCTCAATGAGCAGTTCTTC. Translated, it gives CASSLSGGPLNEQFF.

The table lists this clonotype with a few counts. The chain joins TRBV20-1 to TRBJ1-1, with TRBD1 matching 7 bases. CDR1 is DFQATT, CDR2 SNEGSKA, per germline (reference sequence). The CDR3 consists of 15 residues. The ends lost 0 bases at V and 4 bases at J; junction bases unmatched: 8. DNA for the CDR3: TGCAGTGCTAGAGATCCGACAGGGTTGGTCACTGAAGCTTTCTTT. It codes for CSARDPTGLVTEAFF.

The chain joins TRBV18 to TRBJ2-3; no clear D gene. This CDR3 comprises 16 residues. Germline V lookup: CDR1 KGHSH, CDR2 LQKENI. The V and J ends lost 3 bases and 0 bases respectively, with 13 bases between them. CDR3 DNA sequence: TGTGCCAGCTCACCTGAGATACGCGCTAGCACAGATACGCAGTATTTT. Protein: CASSPEIRASTDTQYF.

The chain recombines TRBV19 with TRBJ1-5; the D gene is possibly TRBD1 (5 bases). The V end was cut by 7 bases, the J end by 9 bases, with 13 bases between. The CDR3 is made up of 12 amino acids. Germline V lookup: CDR1 LNHDA, CDR2 SQIVND (reference sequence). CDR3 amino acids: CASTTEGWPQHF. The DNA for the CDR3 is TGTGCCAGTACTACGGAGGGGTGGCCCCAGCATTTT.

This clonotype was seen repeatedly, ten times or more. The rearrangement links TRBV11-1 to TRBJ2-1, with 8 positions matching TRBD2. J lost 6 bases, V lost 5 bases, and 9 bases had no gene match. The length of the CDR3 is 15 residues. Germline V lookup: CDR1 SGHAT, CDR2 FQDESV (reference sequence). CDR3 residues: CASSPGTRPGNEQFF. For the CDR3, the DNA is TGTGCCAGCAGCCCAGGGACTAGGCCTGGCAATGAGCAGTTCTTC.

Comments on this clonotype: A much larger clone is a single base away; this may be a read error. The rearrangement links TRBV5-6 to TRBJ1-4; tentative D call: TRBD1 (5 bases). CDR3 size: 15 residues. Germline CDR1 is SGHDT and CDR2 is YYEEEE. The CDR3 region has the DNA TGTGCCAGCAGCTTGAGGGGAGGACGGAATGAAAAACTGATTTTT. Its protein product is CASSLRGGRNEKLIF.

This clonotype has at least ten counts. This chain joins TRBV7-2 and TRBJ1-2; 8 bases line up with TRBD1. Germline CDR1 is SGHTA and CDR2 is FQGNSA. The CDR3 consists of 14 residues. V lost 5 bases, J lost 4 bases, and 6 bases stayed unmatched. The DNA for the CDR3 is TGTGCCAGCAGCCCTCGGACAGGGCCCTATGGCTACACCTTC. It encodes CASSPRTGPYGYTF.

In this sample, this clonotype turned up many times. The rearrangement links TRBV6-1 to TRBJ2-7; 7 nucleotides line up with TRBD2. V lost 2 bases, J lost 2 bases, and 6 bases stayed unmatched. This CDR3 is built from 15 residues. Germline V CDR1 and CDR2: MNHNS, SASEGT. As DNA, the CDR3 is TGTGCCAGCAGTGAAAGTCCGGCGGGGGCCTACGAGCAGTACTTC. Amino acid sequence: CASSESPAGAYEQYF.

The chain combines TRBV29-1 with TRBJ2-2, with D perhaps TRBD1 (6 bases). Germline V gene sequence: CDR1 SQVTM, CDR2 ANQGSEA. Trimming removed 4 bases at V and 3 bases at J, with 6 bases between. The CDR3 runs to 12 residues. CDR3 sequence reads: CSVGGHTGELFF. CDR3 nucleotide sequence: TGCAGCGTTGGGGGGCACACCGGGGAGCTGTTTTTT.

This clonotype was seen a few times. The rearrangement uses TRBV18 and TRBJ2-1, with D uncertain. The V gene's germline CDR1 is KGHSH and CDR2 LQKENI. This CDR3 spans 13 amino acids. Trimming left V 2 bases short and J 6 bases short, with 8 bases between. The DNA for the CDR3 is TGTGCCAGCTCACCAATACAAGGCAATGAGCAGTTCTTC. Protein: CASSPIQGNEQFF.

Many counts were recorded for this clonotype. The chain couples TRBV7-6 to TRBJ2-5, with a possible D match to TRBD1 (7 bases). CDR3 size: 15 residues. Germline V gene sequence: CDR1 SGHVS, CDR2 FNYEAQ. The V and J ends lost 1 base and 4 bases respectively, with 13 bases between them. CDR3 sequence (DNA): TGTGCCAGCAGCTTAGACAGGGGACTGTTAGAGACCCAGTACTTC. Translation gives CASSLDRGLLETQYF.

V usage is TRBV5-4 and J usage is TRBJ2-5; 14 bases match TRBD2. The CDR3 sequence is 16 residues long. The germline CDR1 and CDR2 sequences are SGHNT and YYREEE (reference sequence). V shed 3 bases, J shed 4 bases, and the junction held 5 bases outside the gene matches. The CDR3 spells CASSSGLAGDRETQYF. The CDR3 DNA reads as TGTGCCAGCAGCTCGGGACTAGCGGGGGATCGAGAGACCCAGTACTTC.

This clonotype was counted ten times or more. The chain employs TRBV7-2 and TRBJ2-2, with D perhaps TRBD2 (6 bases). The CDR3 consists of 14 residues. Looked up from germline, CDR1 is SGHTA and CDR2 is FQGNSA. V was clipped by 5 bases and J by 1 base, with 8 bases between them. The CDR3 spells CASSREQNTGELFF. The CDR3 DNA is TGTGCCAGCAGCCGGGAGCAGAACACCGGGGAGCTGTTTTTT.

The V call is TRBV20-1, the J call TRBJ1-2, with D perhaps matching TRBD1 (5 bases). The CDR3 loop spans 15 amino acids. The V and J ends lost 6 bases and 6 bases respectively, with 23 bases between them. CDR1 is DFQATT, CDR2 SNEGSKA, per germline (reference sequence). Here the CDR3 reads CSAGLIWGREDGYTF. The DNA of the CDR3 is TGCAGTGCCGGTCTAATCTGGGGGAGAGAGGATGGCTACACCTTC.

This clonotype came up a few times. The genes are TRBV20-1 and TRBJ2-7; 12 bases fit TRBD2. Germline CDR1 is DFQATT and CDR2 is SNEGSKA (reference sequence). The trim removed 4 bases at V and 4 bases at J, leaving 8 bases unmatched. There are 15 residues in the CDR3. The DNA of the CDR3 is TGCAGTGCTAACCCGCTGACTAGCGGGGGATACGAGCAGTACTTC. This encodes CSANPLTSGGYEQYF.

This clonotype was observed at least ten times. The V gene is TRBV12-3 or TRBV12-4, the J gene TRBJ2-1; 8 nucleotides agree with TRBD1. V shed 6 bases, J shed 7 bases, and the junction held 11 bases outside the gene matches. The CDR3 is 15 residues long. The CDR3 bases are TGTGCCAGCAGCTGGGGACAGGTCAAGCGGAATGAGCAGTTCTTC. Amino acids: CASSWGQVKRNEQFF.

This clonotype was counted a few times. The chain recombines TRBV6-2 or TRBV6-3 with TRBJ2-5, with D hard to call. The V end was cut by 6 bases, the J end by 0 bases, with 11 bases between. This CDR3 spans 14 amino acids. Germline-derived CDR1 and CDR2 are MNHEY and SVGEGT. This chain's CDR3 is CASRPAGYQETQYF. Here the CDR3 DNA reads TGTGCCAGCAGACCAGCTGGGTACCAAGAGACCCAGTACTTC.

This chain joins TRBV18 and TRBJ1-2; D might be TRBD1 (5 bases). Trimming pared 3 bases from V and 7 bases from J, leaving 12 bases between. CDR3 length: 13 amino acids. Germline V lookup: CDR1 KGHSH, CDR2 LQKENI. The CDR3 protein is CASSPDGAFGYTF. For the CDR3, the DNA is TGTGCCAGCTCACCTGATGGGGCCTTTGGCTACACCTTC.

A note on this clonotype: One base away lies a much larger clone, so this may be a sequencing read error. V gene TRBV7-2 combines with J gene TRBJ1-2, with unresolved D. This CDR3 spans 15 amino acids. Germline loops: CDR1 SGHTA, CDR2 FQGNSA. CDR3 DNA: TGTGTCAGCAGCCTCACTACAGTCGGGAACTATGGCTACACCTTC. Its protein product is CVSSLTTVGNYGYTF.

The gene calls are TRBV7-2 and TRBJ2-5; no firm D call. The V end lost 5 bases, the J end lost 5 bases, and 9 bases lay between the germline ends. This CDR3 spans 12 amino acids. Germline V gives CDR1 SGHTA, CDR2 FQGNSA. CDR3 sequence (DNA): TGTGCCAGCAGCCTTAGGCCCGAGACCCAGTACTTC. This translates into CASSLRPETQYF.

This clonotype was picked up many times. V gene TRBV7-2 combines with J gene TRBJ1-1; D is perhaps TRBD1 (6 bases). The CDR3 is 14 amino acids. CDR1 is SGHTA and CDR2 is FQGNSA in the germline V gene. The V end lost 1 base, the J end lost 3 bases, and 9 bases lay between the germline ends. The CDR3 sequence: CASSLVGGDTEAFF. The CDR3 DNA is TGTGCCAGCAGCTTAGTGGGGGGCGACACTGAAGCTTTCTTT.

This clonotype came up many times. The chain is built from TRBV7-2 and TRBJ2-7; TRBD2 agrees at 15 bases. Per the germline V gene, CDR1 is SGHTA and CDR2 is FQGNSA. The CDR3 extends over 14 amino acids. Trimming cost V 5 bases and J 10 bases; bases outside gene matches: 6. CDR3 residues: CASSEGLAGGQQYF. For the CDR3, the DNA is TGTGCCAGCAGCGAGGGACTAGCGGGGGGTCAACAGTACTTC.

This clonotype was seen more than once but under ten times. The gene calls are TRBV4-1 and TRBJ1-5; D gene ambiguous. Germline V gives CDR1 MGHRA, CDR2 YSYEKL. V dropped 1 base and J dropped 1 base, with 8 bases sitting between them. The CDR3 length is 15 residues. The CDR3 nucleotides read TGCGCCAGCAGCCAAGTACCAGAGAGCAATCAGCCCCAGCATTTT. Amino acid sequence: CASSQVPESNQPQHF.

The gene calls are TRBV25-1 and TRBJ1-4; the D is unclear. This CDR3 contains 15 residues. V was trimmed by 4 bases and J by 0 bases, leaving 9 bases between them. The germline V gene encodes CDR1 MGHDK and CDR2 SYGVNS. The CDR3 region is CASSGQHPTNEKLFF. As DNA, the CDR3 is TGTGCCAGCAGTGGCCAGCACCCAACTAATGAAAAACTGTTTTTT.

This clonotype was seen ten or more times. Here the CDR3 reads CASSLVYRGRSSGANVLTF. CDR3 sequence (DNA): TGTGCCAGCAGCTTAGTTTACCGGGGGCGAAGCTCTGGGGCCAACGTCCTGACTTTC. The rearrangement joins TRBV7-8 to TRBJ2-6; D could derive from TRBD1 or TRBD2 (6 bases each). Trimming took off 1 base at V and 0 bases at J, with 16 bases between the two ends. This CDR3 contains 19 residues. Germline V CDR1 and CDR2: SGHVS, FQNEAQ.

This clonotype was seen only a few times. The V call is TRBV10-3, the J call TRBJ1-2; no reliable D call. This CDR3 is 15 amino acids long. Trimming left V 0 bases short and J 3 bases short, with 11 bases between. CDR1 and CDR2 (germline): ENHRY, SYGVKD. CDR3 bases: TGTGCCATCAGTGAGTCGGCTGGACTGTACTATGGCTACACCTTC. Translating it yields CAISESAGLYYGYTF.